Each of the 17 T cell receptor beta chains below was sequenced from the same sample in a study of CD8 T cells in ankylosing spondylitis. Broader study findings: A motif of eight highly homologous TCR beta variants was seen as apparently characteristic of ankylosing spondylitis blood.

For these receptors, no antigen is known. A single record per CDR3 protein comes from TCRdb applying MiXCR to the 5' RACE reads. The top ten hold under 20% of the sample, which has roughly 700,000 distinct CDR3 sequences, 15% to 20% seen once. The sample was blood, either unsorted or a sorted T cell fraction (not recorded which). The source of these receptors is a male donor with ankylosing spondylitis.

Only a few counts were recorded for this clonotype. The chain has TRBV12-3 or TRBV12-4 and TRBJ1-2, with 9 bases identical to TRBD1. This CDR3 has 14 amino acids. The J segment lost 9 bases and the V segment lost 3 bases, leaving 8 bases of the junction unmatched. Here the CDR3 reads CASSFGDREGSYTF. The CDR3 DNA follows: TGTGCCAGCAGTTTCGGGGACAGGGAAGGAAGCTACACCTTC.

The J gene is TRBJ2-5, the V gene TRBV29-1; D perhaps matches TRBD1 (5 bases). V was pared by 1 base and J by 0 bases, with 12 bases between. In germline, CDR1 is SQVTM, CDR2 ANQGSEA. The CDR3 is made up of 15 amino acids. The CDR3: CSVEGSAGYQETQYF. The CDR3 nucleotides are TGCAGCGTTGAAGGAAGCGCAGGGTACCAAGAGACCCAGTACTTC.

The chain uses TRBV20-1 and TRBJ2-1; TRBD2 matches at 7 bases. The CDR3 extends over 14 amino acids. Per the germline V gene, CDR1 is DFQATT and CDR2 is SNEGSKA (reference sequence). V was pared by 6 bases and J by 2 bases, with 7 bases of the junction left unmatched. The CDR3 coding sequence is TGCAGTGCCCCCCCCGGGACTACCTACAATGAGCAGTTCTTC. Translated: CSAPPGTTYNEQFF.

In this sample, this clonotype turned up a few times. The CDR3 is CASSLADRAASPLHF. The CDR3 DNA sequence: TGTGCCAGCAGTTTAGCCGACAGGGCGGCTTCACCCCTCCACTTT. The chain recombines TRBV27 with TRBJ1-6; 7 nucleotides line up with TRBD1. Germline CDR1 MNHEY, CDR2 SMNVEV (reference sequence). V gave up 2 bases and J gave up 9 bases; unmatched junction bases: 7. The CDR3 totals 15 residues.

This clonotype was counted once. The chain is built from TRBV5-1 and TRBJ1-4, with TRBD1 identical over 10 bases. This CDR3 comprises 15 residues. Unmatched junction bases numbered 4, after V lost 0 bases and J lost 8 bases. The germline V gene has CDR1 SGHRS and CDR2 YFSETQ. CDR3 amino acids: CASSLGGTGVEKLFF. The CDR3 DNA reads TGCGCCAGCAGCTTGGGTGGGACAGGGGTCGAAAAACTGTTTTTT.

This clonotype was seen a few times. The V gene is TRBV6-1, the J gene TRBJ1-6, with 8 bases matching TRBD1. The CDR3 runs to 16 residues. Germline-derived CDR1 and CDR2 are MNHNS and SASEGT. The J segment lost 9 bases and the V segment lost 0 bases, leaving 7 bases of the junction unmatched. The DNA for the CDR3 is TGTGCCAGCAGTGAAGCTGCAGGGGGCTCGGGTTCACCCCTCCACTTT. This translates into CASSEAAGGSGSPLHF.

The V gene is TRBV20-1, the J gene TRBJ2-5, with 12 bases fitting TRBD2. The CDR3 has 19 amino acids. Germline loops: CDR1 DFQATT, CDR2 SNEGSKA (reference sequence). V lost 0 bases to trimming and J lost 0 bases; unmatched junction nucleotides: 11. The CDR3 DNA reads TGCAGTGCTAGAGATAACAGACTAGCGGGAGTTCGGTACCAAGAGACCCAGTACTTC. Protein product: CSARDNRLAGVRYQETQYF.

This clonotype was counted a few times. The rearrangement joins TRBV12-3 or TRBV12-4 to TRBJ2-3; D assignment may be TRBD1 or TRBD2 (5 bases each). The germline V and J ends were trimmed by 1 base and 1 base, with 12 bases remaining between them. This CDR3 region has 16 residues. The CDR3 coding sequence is TGTGCCAGCAGTTTAGGGGGCCAGAGGGGCACAGATACGCAGTATTTT. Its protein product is CASSLGGQRGTDTQYF.

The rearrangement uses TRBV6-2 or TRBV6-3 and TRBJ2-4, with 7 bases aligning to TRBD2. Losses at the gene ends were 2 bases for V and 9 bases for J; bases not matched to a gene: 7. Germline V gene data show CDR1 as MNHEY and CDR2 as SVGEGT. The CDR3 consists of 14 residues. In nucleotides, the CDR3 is TGTGCCAGCAGTTACGTCGGGGGGATCGGCATTCAGTACTTC. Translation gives CASSYVGGIGIQYF.

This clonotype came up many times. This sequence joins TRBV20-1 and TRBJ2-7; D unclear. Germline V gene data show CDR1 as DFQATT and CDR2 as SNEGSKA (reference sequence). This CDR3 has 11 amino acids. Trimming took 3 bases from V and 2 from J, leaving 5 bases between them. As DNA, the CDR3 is TGCAGTGCTAGGGCAGCCTACGAGCAGTACTTC. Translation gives CSARAAYEQYF.

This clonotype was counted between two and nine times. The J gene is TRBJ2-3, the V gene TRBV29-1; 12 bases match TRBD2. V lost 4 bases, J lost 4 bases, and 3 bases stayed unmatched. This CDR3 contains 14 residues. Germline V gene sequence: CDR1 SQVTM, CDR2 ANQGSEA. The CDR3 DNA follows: TGCAGCGTTGGGCTAGCGGGAGGGCCAGATACGCAGTATTTT. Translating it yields CSVGLAGGPDTQYF.

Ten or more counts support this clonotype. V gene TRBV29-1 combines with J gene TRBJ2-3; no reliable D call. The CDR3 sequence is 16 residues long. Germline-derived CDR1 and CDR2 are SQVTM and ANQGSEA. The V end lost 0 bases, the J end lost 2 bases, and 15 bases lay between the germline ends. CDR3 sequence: CSVEDPGLGYTDTQYF. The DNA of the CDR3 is TGCAGCGTTGAAGATCCCGGGCTGGGGTACACAGATACGCAGTATTTT.

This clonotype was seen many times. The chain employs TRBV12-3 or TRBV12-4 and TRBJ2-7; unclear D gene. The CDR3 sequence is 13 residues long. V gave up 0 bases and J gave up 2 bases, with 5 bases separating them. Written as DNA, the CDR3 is TGTGCCAGCAGTTTAGCCAGCACCTACGAGCAGTACTTC. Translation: CASSLASTYEQYF.

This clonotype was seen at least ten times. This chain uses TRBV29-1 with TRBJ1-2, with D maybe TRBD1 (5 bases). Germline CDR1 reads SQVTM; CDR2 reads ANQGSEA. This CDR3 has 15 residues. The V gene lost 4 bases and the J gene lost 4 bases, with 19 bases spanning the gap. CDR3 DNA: TGCAGCGTTGCGTTGGGGGGGACCAACTCCTATGGCTACACCTTC. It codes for CSVALGGTNSYGYTF.

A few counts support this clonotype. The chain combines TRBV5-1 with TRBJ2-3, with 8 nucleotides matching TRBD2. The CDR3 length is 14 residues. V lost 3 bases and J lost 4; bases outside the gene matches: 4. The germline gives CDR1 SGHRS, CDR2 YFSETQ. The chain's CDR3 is CASSSRGGADTQYF. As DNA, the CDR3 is TGCGCCAGCAGCTCCCGGGGGGGGGCAGATACGCAGTATTTT. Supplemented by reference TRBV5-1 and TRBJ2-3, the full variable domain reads KAGVTQTPRYLIKTRGQQVTLSCSPISGHRSVSWYQQTPGQGLQFLFEYFSETQRNKGNFPGRFSGRQFSNSRSEMNVSTLELGDSALYLCASSSRGGADTQYFGPGTRLTVL.

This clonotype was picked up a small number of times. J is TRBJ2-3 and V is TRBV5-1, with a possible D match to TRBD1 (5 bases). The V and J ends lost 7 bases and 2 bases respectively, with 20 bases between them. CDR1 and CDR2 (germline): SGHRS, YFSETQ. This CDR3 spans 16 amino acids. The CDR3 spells CASSTPRQNPTDTQYF. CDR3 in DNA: TGCGCCAGCTCAACTCCACGACAGAACCCCACAGATACGCAGTATTTT. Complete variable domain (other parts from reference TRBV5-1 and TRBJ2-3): KAGVTQTPRYLIKTRGQQVTLSCSPISGHRSVSWYQQTPGQGLQFLFEYFSETQRNKGNFPGRFSGRQFSNSRSEMNVSTLELGDSALYLCASSTPRQNPTDTQYFGPGTRLTVL.

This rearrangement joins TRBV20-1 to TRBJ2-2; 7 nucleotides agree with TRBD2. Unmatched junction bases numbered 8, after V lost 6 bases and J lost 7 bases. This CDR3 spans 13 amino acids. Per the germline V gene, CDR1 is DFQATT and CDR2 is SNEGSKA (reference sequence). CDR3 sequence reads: CSATLGGGGELFF. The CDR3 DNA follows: TGCAGTGCCACCCTGGGGGGGGGCGGGGAGCTGTTTTTT.